One sample yielded the 22 T cell receptor beta chains listed below, sequenced in a study of T cell responses to AZD1222 COVID-19 vaccine. Sequenced by immunoSEQ multiplex PCR; TCRdb stores in-frame clones only, minus some. There are about 220,000 clones in the sample; around 93% occur only once, and around 1% lies in the top ten. The source was peripheral blood, collected on day 0 of MenACWY control vaccination. These receptors originate from an adult in good health.

J is TRBJ1-1 and V is TRBV12-3 or TRBV12-4; TRBD1 might be the D (5 bases). The CDR3 spans 12 residues. The V and J ends lost 5 bases and 1 base respectively, with 5 bases between them. CDR3 sequence: CASSRGNTEAFF. The CDR3, as DNA: TGTGCCAGCAGTAGGGGGAACACTGAAGCTTTCTTT.

This chain connects TRBV4-2 to TRBJ1-6, with 8 bases fitting TRBD1. The CDR3 loop spans 15 amino acids. V gave up 3 bases and J gave up 7 bases; unmatched junction bases: 5. In germline, CDR1 is LGHNA, CDR2 YNFKEQ. The DNA for the CDR3 is TGTGCCAGCAGCCAGACCTGGACAGGGAATTCACCCCTCCACTTT. Its protein product is CASSQTWTGNSPLHF.

The gene calls are TRBV18 and TRBJ2-1, with TRBD2 identical over 8 bases. Germline assignment: CDR1 KGHSH and CDR2 LQKENI. The CDR3 runs to 13 residues. Unmatched junction bases numbered 3, after V lost 3 bases and J lost 8 bases. This CDR3 is CASSPGLVDEQFF. The CDR3 DNA sequence: TGTGCCAGCTCACCGGGACTAGTCGATGAGCAGTTCTTC. Complete variable domain (other parts from reference TRBV18 and TRBJ2-1): NAGVMQNPRHLVRRRGQEARLRCSPMKGHSHVYWYRQLPEEGLKFMVYLQKENIIDESGMPKERFSAEFPKEGPSILRIQQVVRGDSAAYFCASSPGLVDEQFFGPGTRLTVL.

Turning to this clone: The sample holds other DNA sequences that translate to the same CDR3. The CDR3 nucleotides are TGCAGCGTTGGAACAGGGGGAGGGACTGAAGCTTTCTTT. Protein product: CSVGTGGGTEAFF. The V call is TRBV29-1, the J call TRBJ1-1; 8 nucleotides match TRBD1. This CDR3 spans 13 amino acids. Trimming at V came to 4 bases and at J to 5 bases, leaving 6 bases not matched to a gene. Per the germline V gene, CDR1 is SQVTM and CDR2 is ANQGSEA.

The rearrangement links TRBV12-3 or TRBV12-4 to TRBJ1-1, with D perhaps TRBD1 (6 bases). This CDR3 region has 13 residues. V shed 6 bases and J shed 6 bases, with 14 bases lying between them. The CDR3 region is CASSFQGRPEAFF. CDR3 nucleotide sequence: TGTGCCAGCAGCTTCCAGGGGAGGCCTGAAGCTTTCTTT.

This chain uses TRBV7-2 with TRBJ1-1; tentatively, D is TRBD1 (6 bases). Germline CDR1 and CDR2: SGHTA and FQGNSA. The germline V and J ends were trimmed by 7 bases and 1 base, with 16 bases remaining between them. This CDR3 is built from 15 residues. The CDR3 spells CASTLLDRSNTEAFF. CDR3 nucleotides: TGTGCCAGCACCCTACTCGACAGGTCGAACACTGAAGCTTTCTTT. The full variable domain, completed using reference TRBV7-2 and TRBJ1-1, is GAGVSQSPSNKVTEKGKDVELRCDPISGHTALYWYRQSLGQGLEFLIYFQGNSAPDKSGLPSDRFSAERTGGSVSTLTIQRTQQEDSAVYLCASTLLDRSNTEAFFGQGTRLTVV.

Of note for this clone: The sample holds other DNA sequences that translate to the same CDR3. The V call is TRBV7-9, the J call TRBJ1-4; weak D call: TRBD1 (5 bases). Trimming left V 5 bases short and J 3 bases short, with 13 bases between. The CDR3 contains 15 residues. CDR1 and CDR2 from the germline V gene are SEHNR and FQNEAQ (reference sequence). CDR3 sequence reads: CASSRAGGANEKLFF. CDR3 DNA sequence: TGTGCCAGCAGCCGCGCGGGGGGAGCTAATGAAAAACTGTTTTTT.

CDR3 residues: CASSLVANQPQHF. In DNA form, the CDR3 reads TGTGCCAGCAGCTTAGTAGCGAATCAGCCCCAGCATTTT. The chain combines TRBV7-2 with TRBJ1-5, with D unclear. Germline lookup yields CDR1 SGHTA and CDR2 FQGNSA. This CDR3 contains 13 residues. The germline V and J ends were trimmed by 1 base and 4 bases, with 5 bases remaining between them.

J is TRBJ1-6 and V is TRBV5-1; 8 positions agree with TRBD1. Germline assignment: CDR1 SGHRS and CDR2 YFSETQ. The CDR3 covers 15 residues. V shed 4 bases, J shed 9 bases, and the junction held 9 bases outside the gene matches. In DNA form, the CDR3 reads TGCGCCAGCAGCGCTGGACAGGGCCCATTTTCACCCCTCCACTTT. Its translation: CASSAGQGPFSPLHF. The complete variable domain, with remaining parts taken from reference TRBV5-1 and TRBJ1-6, reads KAGVTQTPRYLIKTRGQQVTLSCSPISGHRSVSWYQQTPGQGLQFLFEYFSETQRNKGNFPGRFSGRQFSNSRSEMNVSTLELGDSALYLCASSAGQGPFSPLHFGNGTRLTVT.

The chain is built from TRBV7-9 and TRBJ2-1; D may be TRBD2 (5 bases). Per germline, CDR1 SEHNR and CDR2 FQNEAQ (reference sequence). The CDR3 covers 15 residues. V was cut by 3 bases and J by 2 bases, with 11 bases left in between. CDR3 in amino acids: CASSLLAATYNEQFF. The CDR3 region has the DNA TGTGCCAGCAGCTTGCTAGCCGCCACCTACAATGAGCAGTTCTTC. The variable domain in full, with the rest retrieved from reference TRBV7-9 and TRBJ2-1, is DTGVSQNPRHKITKRGQNVTFRCDPISEHNRLYWYRQTLGQGPEFLTYFQNEAQLEKSRLLSDRFSAERPKGSFSTLEIQRTEQGDSAMYLCASSLLAATYNEQFFGPGTRLTVL.

This clone was detected only once. The chain combines TRBV30 with TRBJ2-2; no firm D call. Looked up from germline, CDR1 is GTSNPN and CDR2 is SVGIG (reference sequence). CDR3 length: 13 amino acids. V lost 4 bases and J lost 6, with 12 bases in between. In DNA, the CDR3 is TGTGCCTGGAAAAAGGGTTGGGCCGGGGAGCTGTTTTTT. This codes for CAWKKGWAGELFF. Variable domain in full (rest from reference TRBV30 and TRBJ2-2): SQTIHQWPATLVQPVGSPLSLECTVEGTSNPNLYWYRQAAGRGLQLLFYSVGIGQISSEVPQNLSASRPQDRQFILSSKKLLLSDSGFYLCAWKKGWAGELFFGEGSRLTVL.

The chain couples TRBV30 to TRBJ2-5; 10 nucleotides agree with TRBD1. This CDR3 spans 14 amino acids. Per germline, CDR1 GTSNPN and CDR2 SVGIG (reference sequence). Trimming took 3 bases from V and 2 from J; bases not matched to a gene: 3. CDR3 in amino acids: CAWRGQGRQETQYF. In nucleotides, the CDR3 is TGTGCCTGGAGGGGACAGGGGCGTCAAGAGACCCAGTACTTC.

The chain employs TRBV2 and TRBJ1-2; no clear D. The germline V and J ends were trimmed by 6 bases and 4 bases, with 12 bases remaining between them. The length of the CDR3 is 13 residues. Germline V gene data show CDR1 as SNHLY and CDR2 as FYNNEI. CDR3 in amino acids: CASSPARIYGYTF. The CDR3 DNA reads as TGTGCCAGCAGCCCGGCGAGGATCTATGGCTACACCTTC.

The chain employs TRBV2 and TRBJ2-1, with 7 bases matching TRBD1. The CDR3 is made up of 16 amino acids. CDR1 is SNHLY and CDR2 is FYNNEI in the germline V gene. Trimming at V came to 4 bases and at J to 9 bases, leaving 15 bases not matched to a gene. The CDR3 DNA reads TGTGCCAGCAGTGCCGACAGGGTTGTGGCAGGAGGTGAGCAGTTCTTC. This gives the protein CASSADRVVAGGEQFF.

This clone is a singleton in its sample. V is TRBV9 and J is TRBJ2-2; no reliable D call. V lost 5 bases and J 1 base, leaving 9 bases between the germline ends. Germline lookup yields CDR1 SGDLS and CDR2 YYNGEE. The CDR3 totals 14 residues. In DNA, the CDR3 is TGTGCCAGCAGTGGGCGGTGGAACACCGGGGAGCTGTTTTTT. This encodes CASSGRWNTGELFF.

This clone was observed a single time. V and J are TRBV7-9 and TRBJ2-7, with D possibly called TRBD1 or TRBD2 (6 bases each). CDR3 length equals 14 residues. Germline V gene lookup returns CDR1 SEHNR and CDR2 FQNEAQ (reference sequence). V was shortened by 5 bases and J by 0 bases, with 11 bases between the two germline ends. The CDR3 protein is CASSRGTSSYEQYF. The CDR3 bases are TGTGCCAGCAGCCGGGGGACAAGCTCCTACGAGCAGTACTTC.

This clone was counted a single time. The chain links TRBV5-1 to TRBJ1-6, with D maybe TRBD1 (6 bases). The CDR3 length is 18 residues. The V end was cut by 0 bases, the J end by 4 bases, with 17 bases between. Per germline, CDR1 SGHRS and CDR2 YFSETQ. CDR3 nucleotide sequence: TGCGCCAGCAGCTTGGCGCTGCAGGGGACCGCTTATAATTCACCCCTCCACTTT. Residues: CASSLALQGTAYNSPLHF.

The chain has TRBV5-1 and TRBJ1-5, with unresolved D. Trimming removed 0 bases from V and 0 bases from J, with 7 bases in between. Germline CDR1 SGHRS, CDR2 YFSETQ. This CDR3 has 15 amino acids. In DNA, the CDR3 is TGCGCCAGCAGCTTGGCTCCTTATAGCAATCAGCCCCAGCATTTT. Amino acid sequence: CASSLAPYSNQPQHF.

This chain links TRBV3-1 (or the pseudogene TRBV3-2) with TRBJ1-2; D perhaps matches TRBD1 (6 bases). Trimming shortened V by 0 bases and J by 5 bases, and 13 bases separated the two germline ends. Looked up from germline, CDR1 is LGHDT and CDR2 is YNNKEL (reference sequence). The CDR3 runs to 15 residues. The CDR3 sequence is CASSQDSTGLYGYTF. CDR3 DNA sequence: TGTGCCAGCAGCCAAGATAGCACAGGGCTTTATGGCTACACCTTC.

The CDR3 coding sequence is TGCGCCAGCAGCTTGGTGGCGGGGGCCTCCTACAATGAGCAGTTCTTC. This gives the protein CASSLVAGASYNEQFF. V is TRBV5-1 and J is TRBJ2-1; TRBD2 is a possible D gene (7 bases). V was cut by 0 bases and J by 0 bases, with 10 bases left in between. Germline loops: CDR1 SGHRS, CDR2 YFSETQ. The CDR3 has 16 residues.

This clone was counted a single time. The chain recombines TRBV28 with TRBJ1-4; 8 nucleotides agree with TRBD1. From germline, CDR1 is MDHEN and CDR2 SYDVKM. V shed 5 bases and J 8 bases; nucleotides not matched to a gene: 10. The CDR3 spans 15 residues. The CDR3 region has the DNA TGTGCCAGCAGTACCATCGGACAGGGACGGGAAAAACTGTTTTTT. Protein sequence: CASSTIGQGREKLFF. Based on the CDR3 plus reference TRBV28 and TRBJ1-4, the full variable domain is DVKVTQSSRYLVKRTGEKVFLECVQDMDHENMFWYRQDPGLGLRLIYFSYDVKMKEKGDIPEGYSVSREKKERFSLILESASTNQTSMYLCASSTIGQGREKLFFGSGTQLSVL.

A few counts support this clone. This rearrangement joins TRBV30 to TRBJ2-7; TRBD2 might be the D (6 bases). CDR3 length: 13 amino acids. V was pared by 2 bases and J by 3 bases, with 11 bases between. CDR1 is GTSNPN and CDR2 is SVGIG in the germline V gene (reference sequence). This CDR3 reads CAWSRRRGYEQYF. The CDR3 DNA sequence: TGTGCCTGGAGTAGGCGGAGGGGCTACGAGCAGTACTTC. The whole variable domain, filled in from reference TRBV30 and TRBJ2-7, reads SQTIHQWPATLVQPVGSPLSLECTVEGTSNPNLYWYRQAAGRGLQLLFYSVGIGQISSEVPQNLSASRPQDRQFILSSKKLLLSDSGFYLCAWSRRRGYEQYFGPGTRLTVT.